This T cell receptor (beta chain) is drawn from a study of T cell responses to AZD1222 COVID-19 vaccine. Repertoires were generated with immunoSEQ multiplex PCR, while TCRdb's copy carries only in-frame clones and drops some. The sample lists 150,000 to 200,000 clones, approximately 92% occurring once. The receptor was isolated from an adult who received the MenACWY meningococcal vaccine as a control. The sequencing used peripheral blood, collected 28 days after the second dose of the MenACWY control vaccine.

The CDR3 DNA follows: TGTGCCATCAGTGAGAGCAGGGGCCCTCAGCCCCAGCATTTT. It specifies CAISESRGPQPQHF. The rearrangement links TRBV10-3 to TRBJ1-5, with D possibly matching TRBD1 (6 bases). The germline gives CDR1 ENHRY, CDR2 SYGVKD. The V gene lost 2 bases and the J gene lost 6 bases, with 11 bases spanning the gap. The CDR3 has 14 residues.